The 28 T cell receptor beta chains listed next were all sequenced from one sample in a study of blood T cell repertoires in COVID-19. The assay was immunoSEQ multiplex PCR, and TCRdb's table has in-frame clones only and misses some. Here the sample spans nearly 250,000 clones, about 87% being singletons. The sequenced material came from PBMCs or T cells enriched from blood (not recorded which). Receptor source: a man between 45 and 60 years old who had been exposed to COVID-19.

The V and J genes are TRBV5-1 and TRBJ1-6; the D gene is possibly TRBD1 (6 bases). CDR1 is SGHRS and CDR2 is YFSETQ in the germline V gene. The germline V and J ends were trimmed by 0 bases and 14 bases, with 15 bases remaining between them. The CDR3 loop spans 14 amino acids. The CDR3 DNA sequence: TGCGCCAGCAGCTTGGAGGCAGGGGACGATTCCCTCCACTTT. Translating it yields CASSLEAGDDSLHF.

This sequence joins TRBV5-1 and TRBJ2-3; maybe TRBD2 (5 bases). Germline V gene sequence: CDR1 SGHRS, CDR2 YFSETQ. CDR3 length: 15 amino acids. The V and J ends lost 4 bases and 4 bases respectively, with 16 bases between them. The CDR3 DNA is TGCGCCAGCAGCCCGACCCAGGAGGCATCAGATACGCAGTATTTT. Translation: CASSPTQEASDTQYF.

The V gene is TRBV28, the J gene TRBJ1-5; D call uncertain. CDR3 length: 13 residues. CDR1 is MDHEN and CDR2 is SYDVKM in the germline V gene. V was pared by 5 bases and J by 10 bases, with 15 bases between. The CDR3 DNA reads TGTGCCAGCAGTCGGGTGATGGATACTCCCCAGCATTTT. Translated: CASSRVMDTPQHF.

The rearrangement uses TRBV28 and TRBJ2-4; TRBD2 agrees at 7 bases. Germline-derived CDR1 and CDR2 are MDHEN and SYDVKM. V gave up 8 bases and J gave up 7 bases; unmatched junction bases: 8. The CDR3 spans 13 residues. CDR3 in DNA: TGTGCCAGCCGAACAACAGCGGGGAACATTCAGTACTTC. It yields the protein CASRTTAGNIQYF.

The chain couples TRBV7-3 to TRBJ2-1, with 9 bases identical to TRBD1. This CDR3 has 14 amino acids. Germline CDR1 reads SGHTA; CDR2 reads FQGTGA. Trimming took 5 bases from V and 9 from J; bases not matched to a gene: 8. CDR3 in DNA: TGTGCCAGCAGCCAGACTACAGGGGGCAGTGAGCAGTTCTTC. Residues: CASSQTTGGSEQFF.

The V and J genes are TRBV30 and TRBJ2-1, with 10 bases aligning to TRBD2. CDR1 GTSNPN and CDR2 SVGIG come from the germline V gene (reference sequence). CDR3 length: 18 residues. Losses at the gene ends were 1 base for V and 2 bases for J; bases not matched to a gene: 11. Here the CDR3 reads CAWSGQRPGLAAYNEQFF. The CDR3 DNA is TGTGCCTGGAGTGGGCAGCGCCCCGGACTAGCGGCCTACAATGAGCAGTTCTTC.

The chain combines TRBV7-9 with TRBJ2-1, with 8 positions matching TRBD2. Germline loops: CDR1 SEHNR, CDR2 FQNEAQ (reference sequence). The V and J ends lost 0 bases and 7 bases, in that order; junction bases with no gene match: 5. The CDR3 extends over 15 amino acids. CDR3 sequence (DNA): TGTGCCAGCAGCTTAGCGGGTGCGGGAGGTAATGAGCAGTTCTTC. Translating it yields CASSLAGAGGNEQFF.

The genes are TRBV27 and TRBJ2-2; D is unclear. V gave up 2 bases and J gave up 2 bases, with 6 bases separating them. The CDR3 totals 14 residues. Germline V gene data show CDR1 as MNHEY and CDR2 as SMNVEV (reference sequence). The CDR3, as DNA: TGTGCCAGCAGTTTAACTGTAAACACCGGGGAGCTGTTTTTT. It is translated as CASSLTVNTGELFF.

V is TRBV19 and J is TRBJ2-1, with 8 bases that match TRBD1. CDR3 length: 15 amino acids. Per germline, CDR1 LNHDA and CDR2 SQIVND (reference sequence). The trim removed 5 bases at V and 7 bases at J, leaving 10 bases unmatched. The CDR3 is CASSEGRGQWNEQFF. DNA of the CDR3: TGTGCCAGTAGTGAGGGCAGGGGGCAATGGAATGAGCAGTTCTTC.

V usage is TRBV24-1 and J usage is TRBJ2-1; the match to TRBD2 covers 9 bases. CDR1 KGHDR and CDR2 SFDVKD come from the germline V gene. The V segment lost 1 base and the J segment 5 bases; nucleotides outside the gene matches: 8. The CDR3 runs 17 residues. For the CDR3, the DNA is TGTGCCACCAGTGATTTCACGGCGGGAGGGCTTCACAATGAGCAGTTCTTC. Translating gives CATSDFTAGGLHNEQFF.

This chain uses TRBV5-1 with TRBJ1-1; TRBD1 is a possible D gene (5 bases). The germline V gene encodes CDR1 SGHRS and CDR2 YFSETQ. The CDR3 loop spans 15 amino acids. Trimming shortened V by 4 bases and J by 0 bases, and 13 bases separated the two germline ends. The CDR3 nucleotides read TGCGCCAGCAGCCTCCAGGGCTTTATGAACACTGAAGCTTTCTTT. Translating it yields CASSLQGFMNTEAFF.

The rearrangement joins TRBV5-1 to TRBJ2-3; 16 nucleotides align to TRBD2. V lost 4 bases and J lost 1; bases outside the gene matches: 6. Germline V gene data show CDR1 as SGHRS and CDR2 as YFSETQ. The CDR3 extends over 18 amino acids. The CDR3 protein is CASSVGTSGRGGTDTQYF. CDR3 sequence (DNA): TGCGCCAGCAGCGTAGGGACTAGCGGGAGGGGCGGCACAGATACGCAGTATTTT.

The chain carries TRBV24-1 and TRBJ1-2, with TRBD1 matching 11 bases. The length of the CDR3 is 14 residues. Trimming removed 5 bases from V and 8 bases from J; junction bases left unmatched: 6. Per the germline V gene, CDR1 is KGHDR and CDR2 is SFDVKD. The CDR3 region is CATSGPGQGEGYTF. The CDR3 nucleotides read TGTGCCACCAGTGGCCCGGGACAGGGGGAAGGCTACACCTTC.

The chain joins TRBV23-1 to TRBJ2-5, with D possibly matching TRBD1 (5 bases). TRBV23-1 is identified as an open reading frame with a role that is uncertain. The CDR3 extends over 11 amino acids. Trimming removed 11 bases from V and 4 bases from J, with 11 bases in between. The CDR3 region has the DNA TGCGCCCCGCAGGGCCGAGAGACCCAGTACTTC. This translates into CAPQGRETQYF.

This chain uses TRBV18 with TRBJ1-4; TRBD1 matches at 7 bases. The germline CDR1 and CDR2 sequences are KGHSH and LQKENI. The V gene end was trimmed by 4 bases and the J gene end by 2 bases; junction bases not matched to a gene: 10. This CDR3 spans 17 amino acids. The CDR3 here is CASSRYRGMRTNEKLFF. CDR3 DNA: TGTGCCAGCTCACGATACAGGGGTATGAGGACTAATGAAAAACTGTTTTTT.

J is TRBJ1-1 and V is TRBV18; 12 bases fit TRBD1. From germline, CDR1 is KGHSH and CDR2 LQKENI. The CDR3 extends over 17 amino acids. V shed 3 bases and J 3 bases; nucleotides not matched to a gene: 8. The DNA of the CDR3 is TGTGCCAGCTCACCTCTGGGACAGGGGGCGGGGGACACTGAAGCTTTCTTT. Amino acid sequence: CASSPLGQGAGDTEAFF. The full variable domain, completed using reference TRBV18 and TRBJ1-1, is NAGVMQNPRHLVRRRGQEARLRCSPMKGHSHVYWYRQLPEEGLKFMVYLQKENIIDESGMPKERFSAEFPKEGPSILRIQQVVRGDSAAYFCASSPLGQGAGDTEAFFGQGTRLTVV.

This clone has a single count. The rearrangement links TRBV3-1 (or the pseudogene TRBV3-2) to TRBJ2-5, with 11 bases fitting TRBD2. This CDR3 contains 15 residues. Germline trimming cut 6 bases from V and 5 bases from J; bases unmatched to any gene: 8. The germline V gene encodes CDR1 LGHDT and CDR2 YNNKEL (reference sequence). The CDR3 reads CASRELIAGGETQYF. CDR3 sequence (DNA): TGTGCCAGCAGAGAACTTATAGCGGGAGGGGAGACCCAGTACTTC.

CDR3 nucleotide sequence: TGTGCCAGCAGCTCTAATACAGGGAACTATGGCTACACCTTC. Translated: CASSSNTGNYGYTF. This chain uses TRBV7-8 with TRBJ1-2; a weak D match, TRBD1 (6 bases). The germline CDR1 and CDR2 sequences are SGHVS and FQNEAQ. Deletions cut 4 bases from V and 2 bases from J, with 11 bases between. There are 14 residues in the CDR3.

This clone was counted once. The V and J genes are TRBV19 and TRBJ1-6; D uncertain. The CDR3 contains 15 residues. Trimming took 3 bases from V and 5 from J, leaving 11 bases between them. Germline V gene lookup returns CDR1 LNHDA and CDR2 SQIVND (reference sequence). In DNA, the CDR3 is TGTGCCAGTAGTATCGGGCGGGAGGATAATTCACCCCTCCACTTT. Its protein product is CASSIGREDNSPLHF.

This clone has only one observation. This rearrangement joins TRBV18 to TRBJ1-1; 8 bases are a match to TRBD1. The CDR3 sequence is 16 residues long. V shed 4 bases, J shed 1 base, and the junction held 8 bases outside the gene matches. CDR1 and CDR2 (germline): KGHSH, LQKENI. The CDR3 DNA reads as TGTGCCAGCTCACTCAGACAGGGGTCGGAGAACACTGAAGCTTTCTTT. Its translation: CASSLRQGSENTEAFF.

The CDR3 loop reads CASSDQGLAEAFF. The CDR3 nucleotides read TGCGCCAGCAGTGACCAGGGTTTAGCTGAAGCTTTCTTT. V and J are TRBV10-1 and TRBJ1-1; D perhaps matches TRBD1 (5 bases). The CDR3 contains 13 residues. Germline V lookup: CDR1 WNHNN, CDR2 SYGVQD (reference sequence). V was cut by 3 bases and J by 6 bases, with 11 bases left in between.

The chain recombines TRBV19 with TRBJ1-2; D is unclear. Germline CDR1 reads LNHDA; CDR2 reads SQIVND (reference sequence). There are 13 residues in the CDR3. V was clipped by 8 bases and J by 0 bases, with 10 bases between them. The CDR3 spells CASSMAANYGYTF. The CDR3 bases are TGTGCCAGTTCAATGGCAGCTAACTATGGCTACACCTTC. The complete variable domain, with remaining parts taken from reference TRBV19 and TRBJ1-2, reads DGGITQSPKYLFRKEGQNVTLSCEQNLNHDAMYWYRQDPGQGLRLIYYSQIVNDFQKGDIAEGYSVSREKKESFPLTVTSAQKNPTAFYLCASSMAANYGYTFGSGTRLTVV.

The rearrangement links TRBV28 to TRBJ2-5; D gene uncertain. Germline V gene data show CDR1 as MDHEN and CDR2 as SYDVKM. The CDR3 contains 14 residues. The V and J ends lost 5 bases and 5 bases respectively, with 15 bases between them. The CDR3 reads CASSHARLMETQYF. The DNA of the CDR3 is TGTGCCAGCAGTCACGCCAGACTGATGGAGACCCAGTACTTC. The full variable domain, with the rest looked up from reference TRBV28 and TRBJ2-5, is DVKVTQSSRYLVKRTGEKVFLECVQDMDHENMFWYRQDPGLGLRLIYFSYDVKMKEKGDIPEGYSVSREKKERFSLILESASTNQTSMYLCASSHARLMETQYFGPGTRLLVL.

Concerning this clone itself: The junction does not match germline at one end; this may be a read error. The V and J genes are TRBV7-3 and TRBJ1-1; TRBD1 matches at 7 bases. Germline CDR1 reads SGHTA; CDR2 reads FQGTGA. The CDR3 extends over 13 amino acids. Here the CDR3 reads CASGLSGGVEAFF. CDR3 DNA sequence: TGTGCCAGCGGCTTGTCAGGGGGAGTTGAAGCTTTCTTT.

CDR3 sequence: CASRDQGYYGYTF. In nucleotides, the CDR3 is TGTGCCAGTAGGGACCAGGGCTACTATGGCTACACCTTC. This chain uses TRBV19 with TRBJ1-2; D possibly corresponds to TRBD1 (5 bases). CDR1 is LNHDA and CDR2 is SQIVND in the germline V gene (reference sequence). The V end was cut by 6 bases, the J end by 3 bases, with 11 bases between. The CDR3 has 13 residues.

The chain combines TRBV9 with TRBJ1-6; 7 positions agree with TRBD1. The CDR3 loop spans 16 amino acids. The V gene's germline CDR1 is SGDLS and CDR2 YYNGEE. V trimming: 3 bases; J trimming: 3 bases; junction bases outside the gene matches: 6. The CDR3: CASSGGQLYYNSPLHF. In DNA, the CDR3 is TGTGCCAGCAGCGGGGGACAGCTCTACTATAATTCACCCCTCCACTTT.

V and J are TRBV5-1 and TRBJ1-5, with D perhaps matching TRBD1 (5 bases). Germline V gives CDR1 SGHRS, CDR2 YFSETQ. Trimming left V 0 bases short and J 7 bases short, with 14 bases between. There are 15 residues in the CDR3. The chain's CDR3 is CASSLEGADWQPQHF. In nucleotides, the CDR3 is TGCGCCAGCAGCTTGGAAGGGGCCGATTGGCAGCCCCAGCATTTT.

The V and J genes are TRBV21-1 and TRBJ2-1; the table's D call, TRBD2, has no DNA check behind it. TRBV21-1 is an annotated pseudogene. CDR3 length: 15 amino acids. This CDR3 reads CASSKPNGRYNEQFF. In DNA, the CDR3 is TGTGCCAGCAGCAAACCGAATGGGAGGTACAATGAGCAGTTCTTC.